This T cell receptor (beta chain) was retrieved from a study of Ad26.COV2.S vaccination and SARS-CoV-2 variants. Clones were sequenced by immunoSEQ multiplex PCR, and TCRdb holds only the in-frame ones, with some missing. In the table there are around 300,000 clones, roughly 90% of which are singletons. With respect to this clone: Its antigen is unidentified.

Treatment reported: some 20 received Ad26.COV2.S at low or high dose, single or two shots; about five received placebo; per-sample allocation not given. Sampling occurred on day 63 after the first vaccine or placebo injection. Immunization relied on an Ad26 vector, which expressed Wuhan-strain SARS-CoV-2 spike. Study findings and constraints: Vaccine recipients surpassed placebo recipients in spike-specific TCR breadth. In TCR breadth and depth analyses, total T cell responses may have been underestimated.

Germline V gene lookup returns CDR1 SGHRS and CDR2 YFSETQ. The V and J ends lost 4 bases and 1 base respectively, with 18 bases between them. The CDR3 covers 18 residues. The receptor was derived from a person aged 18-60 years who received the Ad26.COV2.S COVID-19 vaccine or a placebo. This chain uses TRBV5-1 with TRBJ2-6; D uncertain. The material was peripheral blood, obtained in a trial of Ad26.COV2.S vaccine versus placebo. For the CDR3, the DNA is TGCGCCAGCAGCCCCTCTGCAGGTCCTTATTCTGGGGCCAACGTCCTGACTTTC. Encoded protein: CASSPSAGPYSGANVLTF.